Listed below are T cell receptor beta chains from one sample, sequenced in a study of blood T cell repertoires in COVID-19. Sequenced by immunoSEQ multiplex PCR; TCRdb stores in-frame clones only, minus some. The table includes around 250,000 clones, nearly 90% detected once. The sequencing sample was made of peripheral blood. Receptor source: a woman aged 55-69 years with COVID-19, enrolled during active disease. Both conserved end residues are part of each CDR3. A D gene is named only where the DNA matches it firmly. Rows give clone size only sometimes, using once, few, many, or a class for an expanded clone.

D gene: NA
V gene: TRBV15
CDR3 length: 15
J gene: TRBJ1-4
clone size: NA
CDR3 DNA: TGTGCCACCAGCAGAGATACACAGAGTAATGAAAAACTGTTTTTT
CDR3 protein: CATSRDTQSNEKLFF

D gene: NA
V gene: TRBV10-2
CDR3 length: 11
J gene: TRBJ1-2
clone size: NA
CDR3 DNA: TGCGCCAGCAGTGAAACAGGGGGCTACACCTTC
CDR3 protein: CASSETGGYTF

D gene: NA
V gene: TRBV15
CDR3 length: 16
J gene: TRBJ1-4
clone size: NA
CDR3 DNA: TGTGCCACCAGCAGAGTACCCGGGAGCGGGGAGGAAAAACTGTTTTTT
CDR3 protein: CATSRVPGSGEEKLFF

D gene: TRBD1
V gene: TRBV6-5
CDR3 length: 15
J gene: TRBJ1-1
clone size: NA
CDR3 DNA: TGTGCCAGCAAAGCCCTGACAGGGGGGAACACTGAAGCTTTCTTT
CDR3 protein: CASKALTGGNTEAFF

D gene: TRBD2
V gene: TRBV5-4
CDR3 length: 16
J gene: TRBJ2-3
clone size: NA
CDR3 DNA: TGTGCCAGCAGCTTTACCGTCTTAGCGGGGGGGAATACGCAGTATTTT
CDR3 protein: CASSFTVLAGGNTQYF

D gene: NA
V gene: TRBV10-2
CDR3 length: 13
J gene: TRBJ2-3
clone size: NA
CDR3 DNA: TGCGCGGGAAAACAGGAGAACACAGATACGCAGTATTTT
CDR3 protein: CAGKQENTDTQYF

D gene: TRBD1
V gene: TRBV2
CDR3 length: 14
J gene: TRBJ2-7
clone size: NA
CDR3 DNA: TGTGCCAGTGGACGGGACAGGGGTTACTACGAGCAGTACTTC
CDR3 protein: CASGRDRGYYEQYF

D gene: TRBD2
V gene: TRBV7-2
CDR3 length: 16
J gene: TRBJ2-1
clone size: NA
CDR3 DNA: TGTGCCAGCAGCTCCCTCGGGGGGAGCTCCTACAATGAGCAGTTCTTC
CDR3 protein: CASSSLGGSSYNEQFF

D gene: NA
V gene: TRBV27
CDR3 length: 14
J gene: TRBJ2-7
clone size: NA
CDR3 DNA: TGTGCCAGCGGTGTCGTGGGGGCCTCCTACGAGCAGTACTTC
CDR3 protein: CASGVVGASYEQYF

D gene: NA
V gene: TRBV29-1
CDR3 length: 12
J gene: TRBJ1-1
clone size: NA
CDR3 DNA: TGCAGCGTTGGGGGACAGAACACTGAAGCTTTCTTT
CDR3 protein: CSVGGQNTEAFF

D gene: NA
V gene: TRBV19
CDR3 length: 14
J gene: TRBJ2-7
clone size: NA
CDR3 DNA: TGTGCCAGTAGTCAATCGGTTTCCCCCTACGAGCAGTACTTC
CDR3 protein: CASSQSVSPYEQYF

D gene: TRBD1
V gene: TRBV19
CDR3 length: 13
J gene: TRBJ1-1
clone size: NA
CDR3 DNA: TGTGCCAGTAGTAACAGGGGCGGCACTGAAGCTTTCTTT
CDR3 protein: CASSNRGGTEAFF

D gene: NA
V gene: TRBV7-2
CDR3 length: 13
J gene: TRBJ1-1
clone size: NA
CDR3 DNA: TGTGCCAGCAGCCTCTTCCAGGGAACTGAAGCTTTCTTT
CDR3 protein: CASSLFQGTEAFF

D gene: TRBD1
V gene: TRBV19
CDR3 length: 17
J gene: TRBJ1-2
clone size: once
CDR3 DNA: TGTGCCAGTAGTCCTCCGGGACAGGGGGCTTGGCTAGGAGGCTACACCTTC
CDR3 protein: CASSPPGQGAWLGGYTF

D gene: TRBD2
V gene: TRBV6-5
CDR3 length: 14
J gene: TRBJ2-7
clone size: NA
CDR3 DNA: TGTGCCAGCACCAAAGCGGGAGGGTCCTACGAGCAGTACTTC
CDR3 protein: CASTKAGGSYEQYF

D gene: TRBD1
V gene: TRBV5-1
CDR3 length: 14
J gene: TRBJ1-3
clone size: once
CDR3 DNA: TGCGCCAGCAGCCAAGGGGGCTCAGGAAACACCATATATTTT
CDR3 protein: CASSQGGSGNTIYF

D gene: TRBD1
V gene: TRBV6-5
CDR3 length: 15
J gene: TRBJ1-1
clone size: NA
CDR3 DNA: TGTGCCAGCAGTACCCAGACAGGGGTGAACACTGAAGCTTTCTTT
CDR3 protein: CASSTQTGVNTEAFF

D gene: TRBD1
V gene: TRBV7-9
CDR3 length: 14
J gene: TRBJ1-1
clone size: NA
CDR3 DNA: TGTGCCAGCAGCTTCAGGGGGGCGAACACTGAAGCTTTCTTT
CDR3 protein: CASSFRGANTEAFF

D gene: NA
V gene: TRBV7-2
CDR3 length: 13
J gene: TRBJ2-5
clone size: few
CDR3 DNA: TGTGCCAGCAGCTTAGCGCGACAAGAGACCCAGTACTTC
CDR3 protein: CASSLARQETQYF

D gene: NA
V gene: TRBV5-1
CDR3 length: 14
J gene: TRBJ1-2
clone size: NA
CDR3 DNA: TGCGCCAGCTCATCGCGGCCGGGAGCCTATGAAAACACCTTC
CDR3 protein: CASSSRPGAYENTF

D gene: TRBD1
V gene: TRBV11-2
CDR3 length: 15
J gene: TRBJ1-2
clone size: NA
CDR3 DNA: TGTGCCAGCAGCTGGACAGGGTCGGCTAACTATGGCTACACCTTC
CDR3 protein: CASSWTGSANYGYTF

D gene: NA
V gene: TRBV18
CDR3 length: 17
J gene: TRBJ1-2
clone size: few
CDR3 DNA: TGTGCCAGCTCACCAATGGGAGCTCCGGACAGATACTATGGCTACACCTTC
CDR3 protein: CASSPMGAPDRYYGYTF

D gene: NA
V gene: TRBV6-5
CDR3 length: 13
J gene: TRBJ1-2
clone size: NA
CDR3 DNA: TGTGCCAGCAGTAAGGGCAGGGAAGGGGGCTACACCTTC
CDR3 protein: CASSKGREGGYTF

D gene: NA
V gene: TRBV4-3
CDR3 length: 14
J gene: TRBJ1-2
clone size: NA
CDR3 DNA: TGCGCCAGCAGCCAAGATATGAGGGCGGGTGGCTACACCTTC
CDR3 protein: CASSQDMRAGGYTF

D gene: NA
V gene: TRBV10-3
CDR3 length: 15
J gene: TRBJ1-4
clone size: NA
CDR3 DNA: TGTGCCATCAGTGAGTCGGGGCGATCTAATGAAAAACTGTTTTTT
CDR3 protein: CAISESGRSNEKLFF

D gene: NA
V gene: TRBV6-2/TRBV6-3
CDR3 length: 15
J gene: TRBJ2-7
clone size: NA
CDR3 DNA: TGTGCCAGCAGTTACCCCTCACAGGTCTCCTACGAGCAGTACTTC
CDR3 protein: CASSYPSQVSYEQYF

D gene: TRBD1
V gene: TRBV7-8
CDR3 length: 17
J gene: TRBJ2-3
clone size: NA
CDR3 DNA: TGTGCCAGCAGCTTAGCGCGGACAGGAAGGCGGGCAGATACGCAGTATTTT
CDR3 protein: CASSLARTGRRADTQYF

D gene: NA
V gene: TRBV9
CDR3 length: 15
J gene: TRBJ2-7
clone size: NA
CDR3 DNA: TGTGCCAGCAGCGCGGATACTAGTTTAATCGACGAGCAGTACTTC
CDR3 protein: CASSADTSLIDEQYF

D gene: NA
V gene: TRBV7-9
CDR3 length: 16
J gene: TRBJ1-1
clone size: NA
CDR3 DNA: TGTGCCAGCAGCCACGGCGGGGGCGGGGGTGGTAGTTGGGCTTTCTTT
CDR3 protein: CASSHGGGGGGSWAFF

D gene: TRBD1
V gene: TRBV19
CDR3 length: 16
J gene: TRBJ1-4
clone size: NA
CDR3 DNA: TGTGCCAGTAGTCCTCGACAGGGGGGTAGTGGAGAAAAACTGTTTTTT
CDR3 protein: CASSPRQGGSGEKLFF

D gene: NA
V gene: TRBV9
CDR3 length: 15
J gene: TRBJ2-3
clone size: NA
CDR3 DNA: TGTGCCAGCAGCGCCCTCTCCGGGACTGGAGATACGCAGTATTTT
CDR3 protein: CASSALSGTGDTQYF

D gene: TRBD1
V gene: TRBV19
CDR3 length: 18
J gene: TRBJ2-3
clone size: once
CDR3 DNA: TGTGCCAGTAGTATAGCAAAGGGGGGGACAGGGGGCACAGATACGCAGTATTTT
CDR3 protein: CASSIAKGGTGGTDTQYF

D gene: NA
V gene: TRBV4-2
CDR3 length: 14
J gene: TRBJ1-2
clone size: once
CDR3 DNA: TGTGCCAGCAGCCAAGTTGGGAGGAACTATGGCTACACCTTC
CDR3 protein: CASSQVGRNYGYTF

D gene: NA
V gene: TRBV18
CDR3 length: 14
J gene: TRBJ1-1
clone size: NA
CDR3 DNA: TGTGCCAGCTCACCCTCAGGGCTGGGCACTGAAGCTTTCTTT
CDR3 protein: CASSPSGLGTEAFF

D gene: TRBD1
V gene: TRBV7-2
CDR3 length: 18
J gene: TRBJ1-3
clone size: NA
CDR3 DNA: TGTGCCAGCAGCTTAGGGGGCCGACAGGGAACCTCTGGAAACACCATATATTTT
CDR3 protein: CASSLGGRQGTSGNTIYF

D gene: NA
V gene: TRBV4-3
CDR3 length: 15
J gene: TRBJ2-2
clone size: NA
CDR3 DNA: TGCGCCAGCAGCCAAGTTTTCGGTAACACCGGGGAGCTGTTTTTT
CDR3 protein: CASSQVFGNTGELFF

D gene: NA
V gene: TRBV4-3
CDR3 length: 16
J gene: TRBJ1-6
clone size: NA
CDR3 DNA: TGCGCCAGCAGCCAAGATCATCGGGGGGCCTTAGCACCCCTCCACTTT
CDR3 protein: CASSQDHRGALAPLHF

D gene: NA
V gene: TRBV5-1
CDR3 length: 14
J gene: TRBJ1-3
clone size: NA
CDR3 DNA: TGCGCCAGCAGCTTGGCAGGGTCTGGAAACACCATATATTTT
CDR3 protein: CASSLAGSGNTIYF

D gene: TRBD1
V gene: TRBV28
CDR3 length: 16
J gene: TRBJ1-5
clone size: NA
CDR3 DNA: TGTGCCAGCAGTTCGACCCGGACAGGGTACAATCAGCCCCAGCATTTT
CDR3 protein: CASSSTRTGYNQPQHF

D gene: TRBD2
V gene: TRBV3-1/TRBV3-2
CDR3 length: 17
J gene: TRBJ2-5
clone size: NA
CDR3 DNA: TGTGCCAGCAGCCAAGGAGCGTTAGCGGGGGGCCGAGAGACCCAGTACTTC
CDR3 protein: CASSQGALAGGRETQYF

D gene: NA
V gene: TRBV15
CDR3 length: 14
J gene: TRBJ2-6
clone size: once
CDR3 DNA: TGTGCCACCAGCACCAGAACGGGGGCCAACGTCCTGACTTTC
CDR3 protein: CATSTRTGANVLTF

D gene: NA
V gene: TRBV19
CDR3 length: 14
J gene: TRBJ2-4
clone size: NA
CDR3 DNA: TGTGCCACCTCGGAGGGGTCGTATGTCGGCATTCAGTACTTC
CDR3 protein: CATSEGSYVGIQYF

D gene: NA
V gene: TRBV2
CDR3 length: 13
J gene: TRBJ1-3
clone size: NA
CDR3 DNA: TGTGCCAGCAGTGAGGGAGGGGTAAACACCATATATTTT
CDR3 protein: CASSEGGVNTIYF

D gene: TRBD1
V gene: TRBV19
CDR3 length: 15
J gene: TRBJ1-1
clone size: NA
CDR3 DNA: TGTGCCAGTAGCCTCGTACAGGGGCTGAACACTGAAGCTTTCTTT
CDR3 protein: CASSLVQGLNTEAFF

D gene: NA
V gene: TRBV21-1
CDR3 length: 15
J gene: TRBJ2-1
clone size: NA
CDR3 DNA: TGTGCCAGCAGCCGTCCGGGACAGGGGGTGGATGAGCAGTTCTTC
CDR3 protein: CASSRPGQGVDEQFF

D gene: TRBD1
V gene: TRBV4-1
CDR3 length: 18
J gene: TRBJ1-3
clone size: NA
CDR3 DNA: TGCGCCAGCAGCCCAGGGGGGTATGGGTCCTTCTCTGGAAACACCATATATTTT
CDR3 protein: CASSPGGYGSFSGNTIYF

D gene: TRBD1
V gene: TRBV4-3
CDR3 length: 17
J gene: TRBJ2-2
clone size: once
CDR3 DNA: TGCGCCAGCAGCCCGGGACAGGGGGCTTCCTCCACCGGGGAGCTGTTTTTT
CDR3 protein: CASSPGQGASSTGELFF

D gene: NA
V gene: TRBV6-2/TRBV6-3
CDR3 length: 15
J gene: TRBJ2-5
clone size: NA
CDR3 DNA: TGTGCCAGCAGTTACGACAGACGATCACAAGAGACCCAGTACTTC
CDR3 protein: CASSYDRRSQETQYF

D gene: NA
V gene: TRBV10-3
CDR3 length: 11
J gene: TRBJ1-1
clone size: NA
CDR3 DNA: TGTGCCATCAGCCAGAACACTGAAGCTTTCTTT
CDR3 protein: CAISQNTEAFF

D gene: NA
V gene: TRBV2
CDR3 length: 13
J gene: TRBJ1-2
clone size: NA
CDR3 DNA: TGTGCCAGCAGTGAACCGGGATTCTATGGCTACACCTTC
CDR3 protein: CASSEPGFYGYTF

D gene: NA
V gene: TRBV19
CDR3 length: 13
J gene: TRBJ1-1
clone size: NA
CDR3 DNA: TGTGCCAGTGAGGGCAGGGGCCCCGCTGAAGCTTTCTTT
CDR3 protein: CASEGRGPAEAFF

D gene: TRBD1
V gene: TRBV5-1
CDR3 length: 16
J gene: TRBJ2-7
clone size: once
CDR3 DNA: TGCGCCAGCAGCTTGGAGGGGACAGGGGGCAGATACGAGCAGTACTTC
CDR3 protein: CASSLEGTGGRYEQYF

D gene: TRBD1
V gene: TRBV6-5
CDR3 length: 15
J gene: TRBJ1-6
clone size: NA
CDR3 DNA: TGTGCCAGCAGAGGAAGGGACAGGGACGGTTCACCCCTCCACTTT
CDR3 protein: CASRGRDRDGSPLHF

D gene: TRBD1
V gene: TRBV5-6
CDR3 length: 14
J gene: TRBJ1-6
clone size: NA
CDR3 DNA: TGTGCCAGCAGCGTCCGGGACAGGGAATCACCCCTCCACTTT
CDR3 protein: CASSVRDRESPLHF

D gene: NA
V gene: TRBV6-2/TRBV6-3
CDR3 length: 14
J gene: TRBJ2-2
clone size: NA
CDR3 DNA: TGTGCCAGCAGTTACTTGCAGGGAACCGGGGAGCTGTTTTTT
CDR3 protein: CASSYLQGTGELFF

D gene: NA
V gene: TRBV10-3
CDR3 length: 15
J gene: TRBJ1-3
clone size: NA
CDR3 DNA: TGTGCCATCAGTGTGGGCCACCCGATTGGAAACACCATATATTTT
CDR3 protein: CAISVGHPIGNTIYF

D gene: NA
V gene: TRBV3-1/TRBV3-2
CDR3 length: 14
J gene: TRBJ1-2
clone size: once
CDR3 DNA: TGTGCCAGCAGCCTCGGGGAGGGAACCTATGGCTACACCTTC
CDR3 protein: CASSLGEGTYGYTF